This is a list of T cell receptor beta chains from one sample in a study of PD-1 blockade in classical Hodgkin lymphoma. Sequencing used immunoSEQ multiplex PCR; TCRdb keeps in-frame clones, though not all of them. Here the sample spans tens of thousands of clones, 72% being singletons. The sample in question was CD4+ T cells from blood, obtained before the fourth cycle of nivolumab. The source of these receptors is a human donor with classical Hodgkin lymphoma. CDR3s include the opening cysteine and the closing phenylalanine or tryptophan. Fields, in order: J gene, V gene, CDR3 protein.

j_gene: TRBJ2-7; v_gene: TRBV2; CDR3aa: CASSLDDSYEQYF
j_gene: TRBJ2-7; v_gene: TRBV14; CDR3aa: CASSDPWKGGYEQYF
j_gene: TRBJ2-1; v_gene: TRBV5-1; CDR3aa: CASSLDAVGYNEQFF
j_gene: TRBJ1-5; v_gene: TRBV19; CDR3aa: CASSIGVSQPQHF
j_gene: TRBJ1-2; v_gene: TRBV30; CDR3aa: CAWRKAGGTNYGYTF
j_gene: TRBJ2-4; v_gene: TRBV4-2; CDR3aa: CASSQEGASIKNIQYF
j_gene: TRBJ2-7; v_gene: TRBV7-2; CDR3aa: CASSLVGGSPTEQYF
j_gene: TRBJ2-1; v_gene: TRBV4-2; CDR3aa: CASSREGLASYNEQFF
j_gene: TRBJ1-4; v_gene: TRBV18; CDR3aa: CASSPSGRRTNEKLFF
j_gene: TRBJ2-3; v_gene: TRBV30; CDR3aa: CAWSVLSGGLDTQYF
j_gene: TRBJ1-1; v_gene: TRBV6-1; CDR3aa: CASRRSENTEAFF
j_gene: TRBJ1-2; v_gene: TRBV7-9; CDR3aa: CASSSLRGNYGYTF
j_gene: TRBJ2-3; v_gene: TRBV6-1; CDR3aa: CASSGLAGGLTDTQYF
j_gene: TRBJ2-7; v_gene: TRBV25-1; CDR3aa: CASRDRGRREQYF
j_gene: TRBJ1-1; v_gene: TRBV7-9; CDR3aa: CASRSNVGGEAFF